This T cell receptor (beta chain) was documented in a study of cytomegalovirus exposure and HLA in healthy donors. The PCR was carried out with 60 Vbeta primers and 13 Jbeta primers. Generated by immunoSEQ multiplex PCR, the TCRdb table keeps only in-frame clones and is missing some. The data contain about 57,000 clones, around 70% of them singletons. This clone has more than one count but fewer than ten. This CDR3 contains 18 residues. V gave up 4 bases and J gave up 0 bases; unmatched junction bases: 10. CDR1 is SGDLS, CDR2 YYNGEE, per germline. V and J are TRBV9 and TRBJ2-3; 11 nucleotides line up with TRBD2. Sequencing was performed on PBMCs. The sequence was collected from a woman between 45 and 60 years old in good health and CMV-seronegative. The CDR3 is CASSTTGTSGSSTDTQYF. CDR3 DNA sequence: TGTGCCAGCAGCACTACCGGGACTAGCGGATCTAGCACAGATACGCAGTATTTT.